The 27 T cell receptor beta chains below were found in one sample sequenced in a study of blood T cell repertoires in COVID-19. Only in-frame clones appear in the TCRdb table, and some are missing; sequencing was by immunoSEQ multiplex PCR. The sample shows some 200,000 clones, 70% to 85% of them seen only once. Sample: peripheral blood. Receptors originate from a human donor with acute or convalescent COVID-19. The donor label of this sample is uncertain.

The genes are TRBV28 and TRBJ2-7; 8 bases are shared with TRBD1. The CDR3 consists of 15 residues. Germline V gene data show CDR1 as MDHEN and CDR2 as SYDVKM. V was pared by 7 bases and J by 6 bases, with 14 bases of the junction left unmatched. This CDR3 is CASTLGGQGLFEQYF. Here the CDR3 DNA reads TGTGCCAGCACCCTAGGCGGACAGGGCCTGTTCGAGCAGTACTTC.

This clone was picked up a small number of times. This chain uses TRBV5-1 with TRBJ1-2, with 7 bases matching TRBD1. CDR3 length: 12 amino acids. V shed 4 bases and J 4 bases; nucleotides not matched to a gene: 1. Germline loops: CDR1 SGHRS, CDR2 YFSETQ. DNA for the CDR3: TGCGCCAGCAGCAGGGACAGCTATGGCTACACCTTC. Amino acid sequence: CASSRDSYGYTF.

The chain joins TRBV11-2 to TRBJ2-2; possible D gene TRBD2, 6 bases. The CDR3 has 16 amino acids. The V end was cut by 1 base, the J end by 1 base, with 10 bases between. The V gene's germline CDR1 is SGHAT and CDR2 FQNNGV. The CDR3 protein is CASSLVRGLNTGELFF. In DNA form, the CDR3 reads TGTGCCAGCAGCTTAGTTCGGGGGTTGAACACCGGGGAGCTGTTTTTT.

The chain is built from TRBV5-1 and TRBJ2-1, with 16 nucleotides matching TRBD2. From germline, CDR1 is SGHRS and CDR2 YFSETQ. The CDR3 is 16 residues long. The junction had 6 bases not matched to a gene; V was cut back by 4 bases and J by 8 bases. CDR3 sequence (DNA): TGCGCCAGCAGCCCCGGGACTAGCGGGAGGGTAGATGAGCAGTTCTTC. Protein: CASSPGTSGRVDEQFF. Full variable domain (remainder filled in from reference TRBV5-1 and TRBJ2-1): KAGVTQTPRYLIKTRGQQVTLSCSPISGHRSVSWYQQTPGQGLQFLFEYFSETQRNKGNFPGRFSGRQFSNSRSEMNVSTLELGDSALYLCASSPGTSGRVDEQFFGPGTRLTVL.

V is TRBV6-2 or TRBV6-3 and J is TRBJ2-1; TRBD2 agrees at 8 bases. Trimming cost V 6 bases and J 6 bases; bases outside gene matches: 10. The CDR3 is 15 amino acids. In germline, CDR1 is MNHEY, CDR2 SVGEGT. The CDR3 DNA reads TGTGCCAGCAGCCCCCGGAGCGGGAGCGGCAATGAGCAGTTCTTC. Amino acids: CASSPRSGSGNEQFF.

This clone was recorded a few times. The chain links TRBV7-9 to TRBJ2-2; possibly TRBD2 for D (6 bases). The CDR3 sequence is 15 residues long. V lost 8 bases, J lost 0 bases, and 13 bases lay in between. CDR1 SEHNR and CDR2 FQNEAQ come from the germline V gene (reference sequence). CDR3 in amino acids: CASSKVAANTGELFF. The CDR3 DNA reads TGTGCCAGCTCCAAGGTAGCGGCGAACACCGGGGAGCTGTTTTTT.

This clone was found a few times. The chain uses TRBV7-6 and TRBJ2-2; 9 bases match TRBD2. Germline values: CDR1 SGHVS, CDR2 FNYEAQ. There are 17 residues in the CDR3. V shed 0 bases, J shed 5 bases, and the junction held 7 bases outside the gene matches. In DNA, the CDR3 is TGTGCCAGCAGCTTAGCGAGGGCGGGAGGGCCGACCGGGGAGCTGTTTTTT. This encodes CASSLARAGGPTGELFF.

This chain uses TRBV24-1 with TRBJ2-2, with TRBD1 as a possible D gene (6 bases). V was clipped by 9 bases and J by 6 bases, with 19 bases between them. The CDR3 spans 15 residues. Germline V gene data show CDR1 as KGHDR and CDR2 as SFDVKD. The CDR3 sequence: CATALGRGLSGELFF. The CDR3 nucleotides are TGTGCCACCGCTTTGGGCAGGGGTTTATCCGGGGAGCTGTTTTTT.

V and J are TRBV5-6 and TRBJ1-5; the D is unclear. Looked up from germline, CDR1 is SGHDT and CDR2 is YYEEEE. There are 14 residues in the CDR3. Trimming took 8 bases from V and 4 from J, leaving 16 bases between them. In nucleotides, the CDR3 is TGTGCCAGTAGGTCGTCAGGTGGTAATCAGCCCCAGCATTTT. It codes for CASRSSGGNQPQHF.

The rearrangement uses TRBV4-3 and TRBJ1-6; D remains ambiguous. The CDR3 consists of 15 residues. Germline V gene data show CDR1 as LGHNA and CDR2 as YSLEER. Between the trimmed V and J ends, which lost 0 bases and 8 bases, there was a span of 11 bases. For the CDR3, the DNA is TGCGCCAGCAGCCAAGATCCAGCGGTGTATTCACCCCTCCACTTT. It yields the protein CASSQDPAVYSPLHF.

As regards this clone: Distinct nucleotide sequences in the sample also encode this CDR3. The CDR3 loop reads CASSEAGGGQPQHF. As DNA, the CDR3 is TGTGCCAGCAGTGAAGCAGGGGGCGGTCAGCCCCAGCATTTT. This sequence joins TRBV6-1 and TRBJ1-5, with 7 bases lining up with TRBD1. V lost 0 bases and J lost 6; bases outside the gene matches: 2. This CDR3 contains 14 residues. Germline CDR1 reads MNHNS; CDR2 reads SASEGT.

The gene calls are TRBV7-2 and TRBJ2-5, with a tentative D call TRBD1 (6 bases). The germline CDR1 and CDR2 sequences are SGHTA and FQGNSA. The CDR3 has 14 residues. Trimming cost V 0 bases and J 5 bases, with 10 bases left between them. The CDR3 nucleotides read TGTGCCAGCAGCTTAGCGCCCAGGGGTGAGACCCAGTACTTC. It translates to CASSLAPRGETQYF.

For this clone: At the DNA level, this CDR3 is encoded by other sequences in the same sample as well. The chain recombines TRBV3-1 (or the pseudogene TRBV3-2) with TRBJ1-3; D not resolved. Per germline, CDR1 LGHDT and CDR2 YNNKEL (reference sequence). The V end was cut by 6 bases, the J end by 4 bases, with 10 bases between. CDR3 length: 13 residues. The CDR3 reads CASSPTAGNTIYF. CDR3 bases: TGTGCCAGCAGTCCAACAGCCGGAAACACCATATATTTT.

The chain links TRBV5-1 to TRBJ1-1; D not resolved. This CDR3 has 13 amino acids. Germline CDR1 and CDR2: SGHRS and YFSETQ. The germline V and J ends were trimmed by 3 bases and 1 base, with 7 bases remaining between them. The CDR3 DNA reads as TGCGCCAGCAGCTCCGGTGCGAACACTGAAGCTTTCTTT. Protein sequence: CASSSGANTEAFF.

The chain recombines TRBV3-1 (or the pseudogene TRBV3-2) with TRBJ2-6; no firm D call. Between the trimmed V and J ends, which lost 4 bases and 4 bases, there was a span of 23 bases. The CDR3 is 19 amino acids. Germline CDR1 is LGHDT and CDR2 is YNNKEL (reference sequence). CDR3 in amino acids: CASSRYMVRLTLGANVLTF. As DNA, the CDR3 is TGTGCCAGCAGCCGTTACATGGTGAGGTTAACTCTGGGGGCCAACGTCCTGACTTTC.

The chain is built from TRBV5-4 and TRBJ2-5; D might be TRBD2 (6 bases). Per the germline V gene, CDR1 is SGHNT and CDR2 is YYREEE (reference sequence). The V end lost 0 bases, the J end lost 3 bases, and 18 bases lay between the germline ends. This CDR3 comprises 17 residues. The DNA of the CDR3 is TGTGCCAGCAGCTTGGGGTCCCTAAGCGGGTCCAAAGAGACCCAGTACTTC. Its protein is CASSLGSLSGSKETQYF. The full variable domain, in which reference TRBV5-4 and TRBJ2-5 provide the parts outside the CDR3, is ETGVTQSPTHLIKTRGQQVTLRCSSQSGHNTVSWYQQALGQGPQFIFQYYREEENGRGNFPPRFSGLQFPNYSSELNVNALELDDSALYLCASSLGSLSGSKETQYFGPGTRLLVL.

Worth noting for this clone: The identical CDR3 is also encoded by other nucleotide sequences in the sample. CDR3 loop: CASSYSGLAGNEQFF. CDR3 sequence (DNA): TGTGCCAGCAGTTACTCCGGACTAGCGGGGAATGAGCAGTTCTTC. V usage is TRBV6-5 and J usage is TRBJ2-1, with 12 bases fitting TRBD2. V lost 0 bases to trimming and J lost 7 bases; unmatched junction nucleotides: 1. CDR3 size: 15 residues. Germline V gene sequence: CDR1 MNHEY, CDR2 SVGAGI.

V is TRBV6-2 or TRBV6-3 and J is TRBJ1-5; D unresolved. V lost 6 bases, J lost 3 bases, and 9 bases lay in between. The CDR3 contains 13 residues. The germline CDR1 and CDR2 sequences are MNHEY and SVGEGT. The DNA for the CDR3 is TGTGCCAGCAGCTATTCTAACAATCAGCCCCAGCATTTT. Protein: CASSYSNNQPQHF.

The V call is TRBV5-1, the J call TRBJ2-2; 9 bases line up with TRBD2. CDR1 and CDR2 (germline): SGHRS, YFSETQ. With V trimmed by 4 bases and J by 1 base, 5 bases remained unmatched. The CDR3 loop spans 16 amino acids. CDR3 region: CASSQTSGGNTGELFF. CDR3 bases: TGCGCCAGCAGCCAGACTAGCGGTGGGAACACCGGGGAGCTGTTTTTT.

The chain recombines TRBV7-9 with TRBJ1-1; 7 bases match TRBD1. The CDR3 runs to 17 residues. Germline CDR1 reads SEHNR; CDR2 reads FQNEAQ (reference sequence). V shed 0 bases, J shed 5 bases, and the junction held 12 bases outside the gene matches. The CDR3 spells CASSLAGGTVEGTEAFF. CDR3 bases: TGTGCCAGCAGCTTAGCCGGCGGGACAGTGGAAGGTACTGAAGCTTTCTTT.

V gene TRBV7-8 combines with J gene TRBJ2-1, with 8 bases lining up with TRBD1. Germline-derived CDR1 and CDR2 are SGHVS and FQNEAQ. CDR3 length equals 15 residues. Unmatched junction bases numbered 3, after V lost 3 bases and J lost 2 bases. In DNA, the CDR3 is TGTGCCAGCAGCTTCGCAGGGGGCACCTACAATGAGCAGTTCTTC. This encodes CASSFAGGTYNEQFF. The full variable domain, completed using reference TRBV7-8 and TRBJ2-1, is GAGVSQSPRYKVAKRGQDVALRCDPISGHVSLFWYQQALGQGPEFLTYFQNEAQLDKSGLPSDRFFAERPEGSVSTLKIQRTQQEDSAVYLCASSFAGGTYNEQFFGPGTRLTVL.

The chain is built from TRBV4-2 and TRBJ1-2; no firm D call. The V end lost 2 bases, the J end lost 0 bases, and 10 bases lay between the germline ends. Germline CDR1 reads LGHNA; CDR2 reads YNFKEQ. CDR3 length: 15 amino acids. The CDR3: CASSQSGGSNYGYTF. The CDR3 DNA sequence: TGTGCCAGCAGCCAAAGTGGCGGGTCTAACTATGGCTACACCTTC.

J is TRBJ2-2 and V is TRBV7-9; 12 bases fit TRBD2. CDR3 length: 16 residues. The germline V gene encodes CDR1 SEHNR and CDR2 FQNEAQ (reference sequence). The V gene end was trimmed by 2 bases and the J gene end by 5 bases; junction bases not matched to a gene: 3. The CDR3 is CASSLLGTSGTGELFF. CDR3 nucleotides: TGTGCCAGCAGCTTACTAGGGACTAGCGGGACCGGGGAGCTGTTTTTT. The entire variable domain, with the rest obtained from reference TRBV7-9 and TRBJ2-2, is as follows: DTGVSQNPRHKITKRGQNVTFRCDPISEHNRLYWYRQTLGQGPEFLTYFQNEAQLEKSRLLSDRFSAERPKGSFSTLEIQRTEQGDSAMYLCASSLLGTSGTGELFFGEGSRLTVL.

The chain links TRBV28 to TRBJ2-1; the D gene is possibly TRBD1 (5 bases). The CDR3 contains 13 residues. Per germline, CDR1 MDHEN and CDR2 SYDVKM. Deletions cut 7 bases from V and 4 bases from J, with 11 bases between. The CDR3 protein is CASTPTAYNEQFF. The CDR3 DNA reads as TGTGCCAGCACTCCGACAGCTTACAATGAGCAGTTCTTC.

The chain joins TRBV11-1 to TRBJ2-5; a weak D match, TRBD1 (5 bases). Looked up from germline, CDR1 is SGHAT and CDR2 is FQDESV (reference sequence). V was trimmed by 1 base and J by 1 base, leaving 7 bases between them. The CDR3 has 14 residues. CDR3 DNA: TGTGCCAGCAGCTTAGGTCAGGGCCAAGAGACCCAGTACTTC. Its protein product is CASSLGQGQETQYF.

The CDR3 bases are TGTGCCAGCAGCAAAGCTGACCCCTTGTCCCGGGACAGGGGTCATGGCTACACCTTC. This translates into CASSKADPLSRDRGHGYTF. J is TRBJ1-2 and V is TRBV21-1; the table names TRBD1, a call not compared with the DNA. TRBV21-1 is termed a pseudogene. This CDR3 is built from 19 residues.

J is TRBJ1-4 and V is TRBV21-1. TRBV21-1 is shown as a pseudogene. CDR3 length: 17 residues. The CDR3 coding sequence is TGTGCCAGCAGCAATAGCGGGCCCCACGAAACTAATGAAAAACTGTTTTTT. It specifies CASSNSGPHETNEKLFF.